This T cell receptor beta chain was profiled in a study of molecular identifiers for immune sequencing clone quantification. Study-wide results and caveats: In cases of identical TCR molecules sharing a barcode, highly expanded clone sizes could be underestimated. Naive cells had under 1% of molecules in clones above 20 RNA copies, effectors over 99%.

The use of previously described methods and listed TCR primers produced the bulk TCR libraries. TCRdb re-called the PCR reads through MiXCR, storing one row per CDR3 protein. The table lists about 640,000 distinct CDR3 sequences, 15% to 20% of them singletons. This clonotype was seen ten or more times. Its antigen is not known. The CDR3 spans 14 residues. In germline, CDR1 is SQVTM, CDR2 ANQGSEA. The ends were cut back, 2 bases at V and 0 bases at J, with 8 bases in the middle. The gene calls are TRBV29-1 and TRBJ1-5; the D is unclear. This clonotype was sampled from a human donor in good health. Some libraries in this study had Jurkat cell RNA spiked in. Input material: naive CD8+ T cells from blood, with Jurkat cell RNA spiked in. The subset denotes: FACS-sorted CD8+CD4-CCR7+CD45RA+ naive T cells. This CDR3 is CSVEYGDSNQPQHF. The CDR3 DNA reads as TGCAGCGTTGAATATGGGGATAGCAATCAGCCCCAGCATTTT.